This TCR beta chain was obtained from a study of blood T cells in healthy people across ages. Study-wide context: Template switching caught about one barcoded beta molecule for each two T cells.

Then a second PCR, running about 6 to 11 cycles, was carried out with a sample-barcoded 5' primer and a J-beta primer mix. TCRdb fed the 5' RACE reads into MiXCR, producing one record per CDR3 protein. The table records about a million distinct CDR3 sequences, just over 50% of them present only once. This CDR3 has 16 residues. The V end lost 0 bases, the J end lost 2 bases, and 15 bases lay between the germline ends. The germline gives CDR1 SGHDT, CDR2 YYEEEE. Study results and caveats: Compared with aged donors, long-lived donors showed fewer expanded clones, suggesting selection. Higher naive T cell percentage went strongly together with higher TCR beta diversity.

In terms of origin and age, donors were healthy Caucasian individuals from Russia aged roughly 6 to 95. As regards this clonotype: Its antigen is still unknown.

Sequencing used blood. The rearrangement links TRBV5-6 to TRBJ2-7; D not resolved. The clonotype originates from a woman aged 60-75 years in good health. Written as DNA, the CDR3 is TGTGCCAGCAGCTTGGGAGTGGGTGGCACAGCCTACGAGCAGTACTTC. Translating it yields CASSLGVGGTAYEQYF.